This T cell receptor (beta chain) was captured by sequencing in a study of PD-1 blockade in classical Hodgkin lymphoma. On this clone itself: Antigen unknown.

Data came from immunoSEQ multiplex PCR; TCRdb stores just in-frame clones and leaves some out. The repertoire has 47,000 or so clones, 73% of them found once; the top ten carry about 10%. Per the germline V gene, CDR1 is SEHNR and CDR2 is FQNEAQ (reference sequence). The V end was cut by 1 base, the J end by 1 base, with 11 bases between. The CDR3 extends over 15 amino acids. Study-wide results and caveats: Whereas CD4+ TCR diversity had risen significantly by C4D1, CD8+ TCR diversity had not.

Relapses following autologous stem cell transplantation were seen in all patients, with brentuximab vedotin exposure varying. The specimen was peripheral blood mononuclear cells (PBMCs), collected at baseline. The source is a human donor with classical Hodgkin lymphoma. V and J are TRBV7-9 and TRBJ2-7; D possibly corresponds to TRBD1 (7 bases). The CDR3 DNA reads TGTGCCAGCAGCTTAGGCGCAGGGGGGTCCTACGAGCAGTACTTC. Protein: CASSLGAGGSYEQYF.